The 5 T cell receptor beta chains listed next were all sequenced from one sample in a study of CD8 T cells in ankylosing spondylitis (dated by TCRdb to the late 2010s). Overall study outcomes, separate from this receptor: Blood from ankylosing spondylitis patients appeared to be characterized by a TCR beta motif composed of several highly homologous amino acid variants.

Libraries were built with 5' RACE. The instrument was an Illumina HiSeq 2500. TCRdb itself trimmed the public reads at Q25 with fastp, ran MiXCR and retained productive beta chains. All rows with the same CDR3 protein become a single entry with the most common DNA and genes. In this sample the table shows roughly 470,000 distinct CDR3 sequences, about 24% of which occur a single time. Jointly, the top ten make up about 0.89% of the sample. Antigen specificity for these receptors is unknown. The sequenced sample consisted of blood, either unsorted or a sorted T cell fraction (not recorded which). These receptors were taken from a male donor with ankylosing spondylitis.

The chain links TRBV6-5 to TRBJ2-2; 8 bases align to TRBD2. Trimming at V came to 4 bases and at J to 6 bases, leaving 10 bases not matched to a gene. Germline V lookup: CDR1 MNHEY, CDR2 SVGAGI. CDR3 length: 16 residues. The CDR3, as DNA: TGTGCCAGCAGTTCTGAGAGCGGGAGTAAAGCCGGGGAGCTGTTTTTT. Its protein is CASSSESGSKAGELFF.

This clonotype showed up many times. This chain joins TRBV5-1 and TRBJ2-2, with 14 bases fitting TRBD2. After removal of 4 bases from V and 4 bases from J, the junction contained 0 bases not matched to a gene. Germline loops: CDR1 SGHRS, CDR2 YFSETQ. CDR3 length equals 15 residues. The CDR3 coding sequence is TGCGCCAGCAGCGGACTAGCGGGAGGCACCGGGGAGCTGTTTTTT. It translates to CASSGLAGGTGELFF.

The rearrangement links TRBV5-1 to TRBJ2-3, with 7 bases fitting TRBD1. The CDR3 extends over 14 amino acids. Trimming took 5 bases from V and 0 from J; bases not matched to a gene: 3. Germline values: CDR1 SGHRS, CDR2 YFSETQ. CDR3 sequence (DNA): TGCGCCAGCAGTGAGGGACAGAGCACAGATACGCAGTATTTT. It specifies CASSEGQSTDTQYF. Full variable domain (missing parts from reference TRBV5-1 and TRBJ2-3): KAGVTQTPRYLIKTRGQQVTLSCSPISGHRSVSWYQQTPGQGLQFLFEYFSETQRNKGNFPGRFSGRQFSNSRSEMNVSTLELGDSALYLCASSEGQSTDTQYFGPGTRLTVL.

The chain joins TRBV7-2 to TRBJ2-5; possibly TRBD2 for D (5 bases). CDR1 is SGHTA, CDR2 FQGNSA, per germline. The CDR3 covers 14 residues. V was cut by 5 bases and J by 0 bases, with 10 bases left in between. For the CDR3, the DNA is TGTGCCAGCAGCCCGTCGGGGTACCAAGAGACCCAGTACTTC. It encodes CASSPSGYQETQYF.

This clonotype was observed a handful of times. The chain carries TRBV7-8 and TRBJ2-3; TRBD1 is a possible D gene (5 bases). The V gene's germline CDR1 is SGHVS and CDR2 FQNEAQ. V lost 3 bases, J lost 5 bases, and 18 bases lay in between. The CDR3 covers 16 residues. In DNA form, the CDR3 reads TGTGCCAGCAGCTTGGTGACGACAGCCCTGGGAGATACGCAGTATTTT. Its translation: CASSLVTTALGDTQYF.